This T cell receptor (beta chain) is from a study of blood T cell repertoires in COVID-19. Study-wide background: COVID-19 samples from acute and convalescent phases originated in the United States, Italy and Spain.

Authors' analysis steps: For nucleated cells, counts were estimated from reference gene primer amplification. The repertoire was sequenced with immunoSEQ multiplex PCR; TCRdb's copy has only in-frame clones and lacks some. The V and J calls and clone size are taken from that table; D and trimming were inferred from the DNA. This table has a few hundred thousand clones, roughly 87% appearing once. Participants spanned ages about 18 to 90 years and resided in 20 to 30 US areas. The recovered donors of Cohort 3 showed two negative PCRs, clearance, or symptom resolution. This clone was counted a few times. Sequences were obtained from PBMCs or T cells enriched from blood (not recorded which). The sequence was collected from a woman between 25 and 40 years old who had recovered from COVID-19.

The CDR3 protein is CASTSLQDPIQYF. The CDR3 region has the DNA TGTGCCAGCACCTCTCTCCAGGATCCTATTCAGTACTTC. The chain uses TRBV3-1 (or the pseudogene TRBV3-2) and TRBJ2-4; D ambiguous. Germline V gene sequence: CDR1 LGHDT, CDR2 YNNKEL (reference sequence). The CDR3 is made up of 13 amino acids. The V end was cut by 7 bases, the J end by 10 bases, with 17 bases between.